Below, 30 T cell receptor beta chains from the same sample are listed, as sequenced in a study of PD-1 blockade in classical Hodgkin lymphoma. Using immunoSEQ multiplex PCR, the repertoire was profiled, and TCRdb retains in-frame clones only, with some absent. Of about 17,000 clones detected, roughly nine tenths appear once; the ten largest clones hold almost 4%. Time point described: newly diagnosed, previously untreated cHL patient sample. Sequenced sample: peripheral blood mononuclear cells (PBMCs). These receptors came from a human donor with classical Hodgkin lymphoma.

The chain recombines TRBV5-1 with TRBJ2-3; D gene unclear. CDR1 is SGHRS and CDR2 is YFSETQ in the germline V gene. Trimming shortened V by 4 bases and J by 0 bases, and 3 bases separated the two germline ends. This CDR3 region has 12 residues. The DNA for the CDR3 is TGCGCCAGCAGCGCTAGCACAGATACGCAGTATTTT. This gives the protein CASSASTDTQYF.

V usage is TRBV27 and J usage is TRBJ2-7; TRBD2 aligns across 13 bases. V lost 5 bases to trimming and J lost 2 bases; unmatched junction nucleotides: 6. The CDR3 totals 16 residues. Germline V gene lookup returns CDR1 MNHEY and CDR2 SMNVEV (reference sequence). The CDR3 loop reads CASSRGLAGAPYEQYF. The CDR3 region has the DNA TGTGCCAGCAGTAGAGGACTAGCGGGAGCCCCCTACGAGCAGTACTTC.

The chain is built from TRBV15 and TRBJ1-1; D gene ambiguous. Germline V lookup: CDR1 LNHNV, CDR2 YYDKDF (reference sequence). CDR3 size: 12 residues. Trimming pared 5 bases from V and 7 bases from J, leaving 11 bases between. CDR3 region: CATSGLLHEAFF. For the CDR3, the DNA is TGTGCCACCAGCGGACTTTTACATGAAGCTTTCTTT.

CDR3 nucleotides: TGTGCCAGCAGTAATTCAGGACGGCCTGGGGAGCTGTTTTTT. Residues: CASSNSGRPGELFF. The genes are TRBV6-6 and TRBJ2-2; D not resolved. Trimming took off 5 bases at V and 8 bases at J, with 15 bases between the two ends. The CDR3 has 14 residues. The germline V gene has CDR1 MNHNY and CDR2 SVGAGI (reference sequence).

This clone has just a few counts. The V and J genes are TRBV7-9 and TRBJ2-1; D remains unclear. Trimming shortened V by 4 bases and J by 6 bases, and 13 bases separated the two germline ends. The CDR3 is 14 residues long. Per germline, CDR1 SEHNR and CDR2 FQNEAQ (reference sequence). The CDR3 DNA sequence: TGTGCCAGCAGCTCTTCAATCGGAATCAATGAGCAGTTCTTC. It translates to CASSSSIGINEQFF.

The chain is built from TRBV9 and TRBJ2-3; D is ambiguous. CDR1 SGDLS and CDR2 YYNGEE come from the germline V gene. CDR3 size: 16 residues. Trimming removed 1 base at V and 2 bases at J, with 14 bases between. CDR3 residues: CASSVLATQPTDTQYF. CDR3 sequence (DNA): TGTGCCAGCAGCGTATTGGCGACTCAACCCACAGATACGCAGTATTTT.

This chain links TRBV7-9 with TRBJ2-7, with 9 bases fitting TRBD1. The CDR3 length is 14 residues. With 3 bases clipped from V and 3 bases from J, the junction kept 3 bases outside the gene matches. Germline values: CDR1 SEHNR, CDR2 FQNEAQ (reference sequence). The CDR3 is CASSFDRGIYEQYF. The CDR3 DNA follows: TGTGCCAGCAGCTTCGACAGGGGGATCTACGAGCAGTACTTC.

CDR3 sequence reads: CASSLEEAGGYEQYF. CDR3 sequence (DNA): TGCGCCAGCAGCTTGGAAGAGGCAGGGGGCTACGAGCAGTACTTC. The gene calls are TRBV5-1 and TRBJ2-7; 7 bases align to TRBD1. This CDR3 comprises 15 residues. V lost 0 bases and J lost 3; bases outside the gene matches: 6. Germline values: CDR1 SGHRS, CDR2 YFSETQ.

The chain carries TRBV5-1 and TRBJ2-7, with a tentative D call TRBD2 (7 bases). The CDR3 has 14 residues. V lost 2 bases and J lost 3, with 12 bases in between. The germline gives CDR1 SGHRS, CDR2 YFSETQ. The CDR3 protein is CASSLQGGSYEQYF. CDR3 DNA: TGCGCCAGCAGCTTACAGGGAGGGAGCTACGAGCAGTACTTC.

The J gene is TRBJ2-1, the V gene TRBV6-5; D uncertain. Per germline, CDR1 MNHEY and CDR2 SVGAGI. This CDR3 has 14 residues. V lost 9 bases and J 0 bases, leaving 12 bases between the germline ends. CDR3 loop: CASSPMSSYNEQFF. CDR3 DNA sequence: TGTGCCAGTTCCCCTATGAGCTCCTACAATGAGCAGTTCTTC.

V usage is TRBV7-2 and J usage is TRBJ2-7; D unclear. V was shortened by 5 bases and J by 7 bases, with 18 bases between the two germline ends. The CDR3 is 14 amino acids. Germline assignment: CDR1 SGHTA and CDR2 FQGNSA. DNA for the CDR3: TGTGCCAGCAGCCTATCGCCAGGACCCTGGGAGCAGTACTTC. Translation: CASSLSPGPWEQYF. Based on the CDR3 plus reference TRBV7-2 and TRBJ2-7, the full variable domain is GAGVSQSPSNKVTEKGKDVELRCDPISGHTALYWYRQSLGQGLEFLIYFQGNSAPDKSGLPSDRFSAERTGGSVSTLTIQRTQQEDSAVYLCASSLSPGPWEQYFGPGTRLTVT.

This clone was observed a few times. CDR3 region: CASSQATGASLNTEAFF. CDR3 DNA: TGCGCCAGCAGCCAAGCGACAGGGGCGTCTTTGAACACTGAAGCTTTCTTT. This chain links TRBV4-3 with TRBJ1-1; 8 bases are shared with TRBD1. V shed 1 base, J shed 0 bases, and the junction held 7 bases outside the gene matches. The CDR3 runs to 17 residues. Germline CDR1 LGHNA, CDR2 YSLEER.

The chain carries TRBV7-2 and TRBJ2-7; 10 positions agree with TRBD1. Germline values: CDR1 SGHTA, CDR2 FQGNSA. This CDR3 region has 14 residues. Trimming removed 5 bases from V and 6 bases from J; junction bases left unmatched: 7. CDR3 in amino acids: CASSLRDRGPEQYF. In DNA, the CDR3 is TGTGCCAGCAGCCTCCGGGACAGGGGCCCCGAGCAGTACTTC.

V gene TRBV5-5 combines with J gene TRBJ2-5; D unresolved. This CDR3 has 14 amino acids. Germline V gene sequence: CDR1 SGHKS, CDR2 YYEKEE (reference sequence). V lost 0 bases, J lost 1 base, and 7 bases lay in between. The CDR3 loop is CASSLVATQETQYF. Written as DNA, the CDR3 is TGTGCCAGCAGCTTGGTGGCTACCCAAGAGACCCAGTACTTC.

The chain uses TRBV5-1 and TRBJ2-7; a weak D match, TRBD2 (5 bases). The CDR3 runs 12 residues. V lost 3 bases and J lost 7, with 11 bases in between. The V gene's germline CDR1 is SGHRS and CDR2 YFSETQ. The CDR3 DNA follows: TGCGCCAGCAGCTCAGGACTTGTTGAGCAGTACTTC. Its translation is CASSSGLVEQYF.

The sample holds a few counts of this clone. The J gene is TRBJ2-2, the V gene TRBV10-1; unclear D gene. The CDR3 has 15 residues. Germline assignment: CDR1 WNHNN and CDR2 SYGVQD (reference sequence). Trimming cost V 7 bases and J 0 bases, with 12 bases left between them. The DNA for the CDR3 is TGCGCCAGCAATTTAACCGTTTCGAACACCGGGGAGCTGTTTTTT. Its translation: CASNLTVSNTGELFF.

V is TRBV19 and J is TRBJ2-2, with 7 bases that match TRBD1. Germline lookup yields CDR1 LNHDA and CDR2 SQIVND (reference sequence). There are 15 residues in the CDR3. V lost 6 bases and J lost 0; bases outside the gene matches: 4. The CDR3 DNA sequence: TGTGCCAGTAGAAGGGGGCAACCGAACACCGGGGAGCTGTTTTTT. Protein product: CASRRGQPNTGELFF.

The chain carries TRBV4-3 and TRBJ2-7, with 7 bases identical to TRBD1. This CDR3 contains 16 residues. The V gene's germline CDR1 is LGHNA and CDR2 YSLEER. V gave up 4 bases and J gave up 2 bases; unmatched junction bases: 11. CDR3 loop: CASSPRAGTDAYEQYF. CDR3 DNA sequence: TGCGCCAGCAGCCCCCGTGCCGGGACAGATGCCTACGAGCAGTACTTC.

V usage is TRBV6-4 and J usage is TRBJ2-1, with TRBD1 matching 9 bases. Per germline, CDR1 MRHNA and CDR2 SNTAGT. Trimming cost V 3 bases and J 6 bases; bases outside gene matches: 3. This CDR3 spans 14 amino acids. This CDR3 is CASSDRTGANEQFF. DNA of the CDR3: TGTGCCAGCAGTGATCGGACAGGGGCCAATGAGCAGTTCTTC.

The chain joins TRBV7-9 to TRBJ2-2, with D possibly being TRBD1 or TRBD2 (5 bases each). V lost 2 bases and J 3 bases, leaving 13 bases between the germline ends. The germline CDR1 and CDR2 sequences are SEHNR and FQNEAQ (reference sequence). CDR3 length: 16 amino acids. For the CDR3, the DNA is TGTGCCAGCAGCTTATGGGGGTATCGGGACACCGGGGAGCTGTTTTTT. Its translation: CASSLWGYRDTGELFF.

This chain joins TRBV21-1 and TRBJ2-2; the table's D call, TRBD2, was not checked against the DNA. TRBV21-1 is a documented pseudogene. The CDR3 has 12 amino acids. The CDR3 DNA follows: TGTGCCAGCAGCAAAGGGAGCGGGGAGCTGTTTTTT. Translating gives CASSKGSGELFF.

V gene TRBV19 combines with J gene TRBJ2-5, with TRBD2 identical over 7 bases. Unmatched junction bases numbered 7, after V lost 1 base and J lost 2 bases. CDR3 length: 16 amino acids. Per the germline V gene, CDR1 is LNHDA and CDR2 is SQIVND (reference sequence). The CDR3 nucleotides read TGTGCCAGTAGTATAGTGGCGACTAGCAAACAAGAGACCCAGTACTTC. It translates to CASSIVATSKQETQYF. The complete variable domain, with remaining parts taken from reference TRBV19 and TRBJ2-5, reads DGGITQSPKYLFRKEGQNVTLSCEQNLNHDAMYWYRQDPGQGLRLIYYSQIVNDFQKGDIAEGYSVSREKKESFPLTVTSAQKNPTAFYLCASSIVATSKQETQYFGPGTRLLVL.

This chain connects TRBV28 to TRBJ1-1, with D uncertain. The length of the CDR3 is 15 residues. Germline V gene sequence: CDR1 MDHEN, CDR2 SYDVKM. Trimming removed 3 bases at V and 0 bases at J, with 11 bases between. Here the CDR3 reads CASSFRGNLNTEAFF. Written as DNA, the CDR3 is TGTGCCAGCAGTTTTCGCGGAAACCTGAACACTGAAGCTTTCTTT.

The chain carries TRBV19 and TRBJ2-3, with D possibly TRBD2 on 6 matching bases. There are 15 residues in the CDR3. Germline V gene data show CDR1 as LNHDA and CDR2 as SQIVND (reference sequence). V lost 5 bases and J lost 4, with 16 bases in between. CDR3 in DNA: TGTGCCAGTAGTGATTGGGGAGGCTCTCCAGATACGCAGTATTTT. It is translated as CASSDWGGSPDTQYF. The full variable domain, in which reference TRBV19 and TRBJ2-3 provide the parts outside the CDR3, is DGGITQSPKYLFRKEGQNVTLSCEQNLNHDAMYWYRQDPGQGLRLIYYSQIVNDFQKGDIAEGYSVSREKKESFPLTVTSAQKNPTAFYLCASSDWGGSPDTQYFGPGTRLTVL.

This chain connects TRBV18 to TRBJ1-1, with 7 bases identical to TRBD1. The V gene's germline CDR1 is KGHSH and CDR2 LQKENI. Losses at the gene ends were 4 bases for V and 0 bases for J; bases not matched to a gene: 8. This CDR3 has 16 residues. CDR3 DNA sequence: TGTGCCAGCTCACACGACGAGGGGGCTATGAACACTGAAGCTTTCTTT. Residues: CASSHDEGAMNTEAFF.

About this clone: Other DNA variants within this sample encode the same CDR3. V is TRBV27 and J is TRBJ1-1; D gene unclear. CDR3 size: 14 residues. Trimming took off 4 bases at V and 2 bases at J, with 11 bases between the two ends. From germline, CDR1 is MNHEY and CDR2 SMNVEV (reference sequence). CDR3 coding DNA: TGTGCCAGCAGTTCCCCCGGTCTTAACACTGAAGCTTTCTTT. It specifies CASSSPGLNTEAFF.

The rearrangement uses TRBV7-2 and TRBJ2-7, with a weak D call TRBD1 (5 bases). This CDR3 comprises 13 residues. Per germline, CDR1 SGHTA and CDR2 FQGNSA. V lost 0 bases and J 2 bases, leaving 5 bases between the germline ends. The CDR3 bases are TGTGCCAGCAGCTTAGCGGGGCCCTACGAGCAGTACTTC. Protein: CASSLAGPYEQYF. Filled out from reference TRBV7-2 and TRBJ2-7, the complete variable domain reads GAGVSQSPSNKVTEKGKDVELRCDPISGHTALYWYRQSLGQGLEFLIYFQGNSAPDKSGLPSDRFSAERTGGSVSTLTIQRTQQEDSAVYLCASSLAGPYEQYFGPGTRLTVT.

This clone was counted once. DNA of the CDR3: TGTGCCAGCAGCTACCTCGAGAGGACTAGACTATCCTACGAGCAGTACTTC. Its translation is CASSYLERTRLSYEQYF. The chain is built from TRBV7-3 and TRBJ2-7, with 7 bases that match TRBD2. CDR3 length equals 17 residues. The V gene end was trimmed by 4 bases and the J gene end by 1 base; junction bases not matched to a gene: 13. CDR1 and CDR2 (germline): SGHTA, FQGTGA.

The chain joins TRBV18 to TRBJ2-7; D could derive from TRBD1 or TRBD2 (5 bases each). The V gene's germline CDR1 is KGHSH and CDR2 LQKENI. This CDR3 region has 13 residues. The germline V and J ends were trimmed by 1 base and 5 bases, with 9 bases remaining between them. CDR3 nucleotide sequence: TGTGCCAGCTCACCACAGGGGACCGACGAGCAGTACTTC. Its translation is CASSPQGTDEQYF.

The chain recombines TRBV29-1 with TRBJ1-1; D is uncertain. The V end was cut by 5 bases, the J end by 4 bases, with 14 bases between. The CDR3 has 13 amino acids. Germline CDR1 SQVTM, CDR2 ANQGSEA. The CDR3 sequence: CSVRQSVATEAFF. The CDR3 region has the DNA TGCAGCGTTCGGCAGTCTGTGGCCACTGAAGCTTTCTTT.